Shown below are 31 T cell receptor beta chains from a single sample sequenced in a study of spatial heterogeneity in lung cancer. The time point was: sample taken at primary tumor resection. TCRdb recomputed calls from the 5' RACE reads with MiXCR, one row per CDR3 protein. The sample consists of 40,000 or so distinct CDR3 sequences, 7.5% to 8% of them appearing once. The starting material was PBMCs, obtained at surgery. The receptors derive from a male donor with early-stage non-small cell lung cancer.

This clonotype appeared many times. The rearrangement joins TRBV5-1 to TRBJ1-6; 7 bases match TRBD1. Trimming at V came to 3 bases and at J to 4 bases, leaving 10 bases not matched to a gene. Germline CDR1 is SGHRS and CDR2 is YFSETQ. This CDR3 is built from 17 residues. In DNA, the CDR3 is TGCGCCAGCAGCTCTTGGAGGACAGGCGATTATAATTCACCCCTCCACTTT. It encodes CASSSWRTGDYNSPLHF.

This clonotype was counted at least ten times. V is TRBV16 and J is TRBJ1-2; D is unclear. CDR1 is KGHSY and CDR2 is FQNENV in the germline V gene. The CDR3 runs to 18 residues. Trimming took 1 base from V and 0 from J, leaving 18 bases between them. The CDR3 DNA follows: TGTGCCAGCAGCCAATTCCAAGATCCTGCAGGAACTAACTATGGCTACACCTTC. Amino acid sequence: CASSQFQDPAGTNYGYTF.

This clonotype was seen ten or more times. V is TRBV19 and J is TRBJ2-3; D is unclear. CDR1 and CDR2 (germline): LNHDA, SQIVND (reference sequence). Trimming removed 2 bases from V and 8 bases from J, with 14 bases in between. The CDR3 has 14 amino acids. As DNA, the CDR3 is TGTGCCAGTAGTATATCATTTTCGACGGGTACGCAGTATTTT. Protein sequence: CASSISFSTGTQYF.

This clonotype has just a few counts. The rearrangement joins TRBV7-2 to TRBJ2-1; possibly TRBD2 for D (6 bases). Between the trimmed V and J ends, which lost 8 bases and 8 bases, there was a span of 22 bases. The CDR3 covers 15 residues. The V gene's germline CDR1 is SGHTA and CDR2 FQGNSA. The CDR3 here is CASDSGPNVSDEQFF. The DNA for the CDR3 is TGTGCCAGCGATAGCGGCCCCAACGTGTCCGATGAGCAGTTCTTC.

Many counts were recorded for this clonotype. V usage is TRBV6-2 or TRBV6-3 and J usage is TRBJ2-6; D is uncertain. Looked up from germline, CDR1 is MNHEY and CDR2 is SVGEGT. Between the trimmed V and J ends, which lost 6 bases and 2 bases, there was a span of 5 bases. The CDR3 spans 13 residues. CDR3 coding DNA: TGTGCCAGCAGCCTAACTGGGGCCAACGTCCTGACTTTC. It is translated as CASSLTGANVLTF.

This clonotype was found many times. V is TRBV9 and J is TRBJ1-6; D is unresolved. V was shortened by 0 bases and J by 0 bases, with 13 bases between the two germline ends. CDR1 and CDR2 from the germline V gene are SGDLS and YYNGEE. The CDR3 has 18 residues. CDR3 amino acids: CASSVGEGRPSYNSPLHF. The CDR3 DNA sequence: TGTGCCAGCAGCGTAGGGGAGGGCAGGCCCTCCTATAATTCACCCCTCCACTTT.

This clonotype was seen many times. J is TRBJ1-5 and V is TRBV12-3 or TRBV12-4, with TRBD1 matching over 7 bases. The CDR3 has 14 amino acids. V shed 6 bases and J 7 bases; nucleotides not matched to a gene: 9. CDR3 sequence reads: CASSSQTGRQPQHF. CDR3 coding DNA: TGTGCCAGCAGCTCACAGACAGGGAGACAGCCCCAGCATTTT.

In its sample, this clonotype was seen a few times. The J gene is TRBJ2-1, the V gene TRBV20-1; 8 nucleotides agree with TRBD2. J lost 2 bases, V lost 5 bases, and 2 bases had no gene match. The CDR3 runs to 13 residues. The germline CDR1 and CDR2 sequences are DFQATT and SNEGSKA (reference sequence). Here the CDR3 DNA reads TGCAGTGCTCTGCGGGGGGCCTACAATGAGCAGTTCTTC. Translated: CSALRGAYNEQFF.

This clonotype came up many times. The gene calls are TRBV20-1 and TRBJ2-3, with D unresolved. The CDR3 runs 11 residues. Germline V gene data show CDR1 as DFQATT and CDR2 as SNEGSKA (reference sequence). Trimming cost V 3 bases and J 6 bases, with 7 bases left between them. The CDR3 protein is CSASLGDTQYF. The CDR3 bases are TGCAGTGCTAGTCTCGGGGATACGCAGTATTTT.

This clonotype was detected ten times or more. The rearrangement joins TRBV29-1 to TRBJ1-5; no clear D. Germline V CDR1 and CDR2: SQVTM, ANQGSEA. Trimming took 4 bases from V and 2 from J, leaving 9 bases between them. The CDR3 is 13 amino acids. This CDR3 reads CSVVGEGNQPQHF. In DNA, the CDR3 is TGCAGCGTTGTTGGGGAGGGCAATCAGCCCCAGCATTTT.

The chain employs TRBV27 and TRBJ2-2; no firm D call. The germline gives CDR1 MNHEY, CDR2 SMNVEV (reference sequence). The CDR3 runs to 13 residues. V was clipped by 4 bases and J by 5 bases, with 8 bases between them. The CDR3 loop is CASSSFGTGELFF. The CDR3 coding sequence is TGTGCCAGCAGTTCTTTTGGGACCGGGGAGCTGTTTTTT.

This clonotype was observed a handful of times. This rearrangement joins TRBV19 to TRBJ1-1; TRBD1 matches 8 bases. The germline V gene has CDR1 LNHDA and CDR2 SQIVND (reference sequence). The CDR3 contains 14 residues. Unmatched junction bases numbered 7, after V lost 6 bases and J lost 4 bases. The DNA of the CDR3 is TGTGCCAGTAGCGGGACAGGATGGGGCACTGAAGCTTTCTTT. Protein sequence: CASSGTGWGTEAFF. Looking up the rest from reference TRBV19 and TRBJ1-1 gives the full variable domain: DGGITQSPKYLFRKEGQNVTLSCEQNLNHDAMYWYRQDPGQGLRLIYYSQIVNDFQKGDIAEGYSVSREKKESFPLTVTSAQKNPTAFYLCASSGTGWGTEAFFGQGTRLTVV.

This clonotype was seen a handful of times. The chain uses TRBV12-3 or TRBV12-4 and TRBJ2-7, with 9 bases matching TRBD1. After removal of 7 bases from V and 2 bases from J, the junction contained 6 bases not matched to a gene. The CDR3 extends over 14 amino acids. The CDR3 sequence: CASTSGTGTYEQYF. CDR3 DNA: TGTGCCAGCACCTCCGGGACAGGGACCTACGAGCAGTACTTC.

This clonotype occurred many times. The chain carries TRBV7-8 and TRBJ1-5, with D possibly TRBD1 on 6 matching bases. The germline gives CDR1 SGHVS, CDR2 FQNEAQ. V was pared by 4 bases and J by 7 bases, with 8 bases between. CDR3 length: 12 amino acids. In DNA form, the CDR3 reads TGTGCCAGCAGCTCGAGGGGGCAGCCCCAGCATTTT. It translates to CASSSRGQPQHF.

This clonotype was observed at least ten times. V gene TRBV27 combines with J gene TRBJ2-5; D is perhaps TRBD2 (6 bases). V was clipped by 5 bases and J by 2 bases, with 15 bases between them. CDR1 and CDR2 from the germline V gene are MNHEY and SMNVEV (reference sequence). This CDR3 has 15 amino acids. This chain's CDR3 is CASSPYRGLQETQYF. The CDR3 DNA reads as TGTGCCAGCAGTCCTTATCGGGGGTTACAAGAGACCCAGTACTTC.

Many counts were recorded for this clonotype. The CDR3 sequence: CSVEGPRGGYTF. As DNA, the CDR3 is TGCAGCGTTGAAGGTCCGAGGGGTGGCTACACCTTC. This chain links TRBV29-1 with TRBJ1-2; tentative D call: TRBD1 (5 bases). Germline-derived CDR1 and CDR2 are SQVTM and ANQGSEA. Trimming removed 1 base at V and 7 bases at J, with 10 bases between. The CDR3 has 12 residues.

In this sample, this clonotype turned up many times. The chain has TRBV6-5 and TRBJ1-1, with 9 bases matching TRBD1. The CDR3 loop spans 15 amino acids. Germline lookup yields CDR1 MNHEY and CDR2 SVGAGI. The junction had 10 bases not matched to a gene; V was cut back by 5 bases and J by 6 bases. The CDR3 sequence: CASSTTTGGSAEAFF. DNA for the CDR3: TGTGCCAGCAGTACGACGACAGGGGGGAGTGCTGAAGCTTTCTTT.

The gene calls are TRBV27 and TRBJ1-6; 7 nucleotides agree with TRBD1. Germline trimming cut 3 bases from V and 9 bases from J; bases unmatched to any gene: 5. The CDR3 sequence is 14 residues long. Germline V gene data show CDR1 as MNHEY and CDR2 as SMNVEV (reference sequence). CDR3 nucleotide sequence: TGTGCCAGCAGTTTGTACAGGGGAGGTTCACCCCTCCACTTT. Its protein is CASSLYRGGSPLHF.

This clonotype was seen only a few times. The V call is TRBV12-3 or TRBV12-4, the J call TRBJ1-1; D perhaps matches TRBD1 (5 bases). V was trimmed by 3 bases and J by 10 bases, leaving 18 bases between them. The CDR3 is made up of 14 amino acids. The CDR3: CASSLSGLQVAAFF. For the CDR3, the DNA is TGTGCCAGCAGTTTGTCCGGCTTACAGGTAGCAGCTTTCTTT.

This clonotype was detected a few times. The chain recombines TRBV24-1 with TRBJ2-1; 12 nucleotides line up with TRBD1. Germline V gives CDR1 KGHDR, CDR2 SFDVKD. The ends lost 5 bases at V and 7 bases at J; junction bases unmatched: 8. This CDR3 spans 16 amino acids. The CDR3 loop is CATSALMGQGANEQFF. In DNA, the CDR3 is TGTGCCACCAGTGCCCTAATGGGACAGGGGGCGAATGAGCAGTTCTTC.

This clonotype was picked up many times. CDR3 sequence (DNA): TGTGCCAGCAGTTACTCCGACGGCAATCAGCCCCAGCATTTT. It yields the protein CASSYSDGNQPQHF. V gene TRBV6-6 combines with J gene TRBJ1-5; no clear D gene. The CDR3 consists of 14 residues. The germline V and J ends were trimmed by 0 bases and 2 bases, with 5 bases remaining between them. Germline CDR1 MNHNY, CDR2 SVGAGI (reference sequence).

This clonotype came up many times. J is TRBJ2-7 and V is TRBV4-2; tentatively, D is TRBD1 or TRBD2 (5 bases each). The CDR3 length is 15 residues. CDR1 is LGHNA, CDR2 YNFKEQ, per germline. The ends were cut back, 0 bases at V and 4 bases at J, with 13 bases in the middle. For the CDR3, the DNA is TGTGCCAGCAGCCAAGATCGGGACGGAGGTTACGAGCAGTACTTC. Translation: CASSQDRDGGYEQYF.

A few counts support this clonotype. V is TRBV18 and J is TRBJ1-1, with unresolved D. CDR1 is KGHSH, CDR2 LQKENI, per germline. The CDR3 runs 16 residues. Trimming left V 5 bases short and J 0 bases short, with 16 bases between. CDR3 coding DNA: TGTGCCAGCTCAGGGCTGCGAGGACCGATGAACACTGAAGCTTTCTTT. Residues: CASSGLRGPMNTEAFF.

This clonotype was recorded many times. This rearrangement joins TRBV7-2 to TRBJ2-1; D perhaps matches TRBD2 (5 bases). Deletions cut 1 base from V and 7 bases from J, with 11 bases between. Germline V gives CDR1 SGHTA, CDR2 FQGNSA. This CDR3 contains 14 residues. CDR3 in DNA: TGTGCCAGCAGCTTAGACAGCACTAGGAATGAGCAGTTCTTC. Its protein product is CASSLDSTRNEQFF.

V gene TRBV6-6 combines with J gene TRBJ2-5; TRBD1 is a possible D gene (5 bases). The CDR3 has 15 residues. Trimming removed 6 bases from V and 1 base from J, with 15 bases in between. Germline V CDR1 and CDR2: MNHNY, SVGAGI (reference sequence). For the CDR3, the DNA is TGTGCCAGCAGCCAACAAAGGGGATCCCAAGAGACCCAGTACTTC. Protein sequence: CASSQQRGSQETQYF.

About this clonotype itself: A much larger clone lies one base from this, so it may be a read error. The rearrangement links TRBV6-5 to TRBJ1-3; 8 bases are a match to TRBD1. The CDR3 length is 14 residues. CDR1 and CDR2 (germline): MNHEY, SVGAGI. The CDR3 sequence is CASSADRGQNTVYF. The CDR3 region has the DNA TGTGCCAGCAGTGCCGACAGGGGACAAAACACCGTATATTTT.

The rearrangement joins TRBV20-1 to TRBJ1-1; weak D call: TRBD1 (5 bases). The CDR3 is 13 amino acids. The V end lost 3 bases, the J end lost 5 bases, and 13 bases lay between the germline ends. CDR1 DFQATT and CDR2 SNEGSKA come from the germline V gene (reference sequence). CDR3 sequence: CSARFGGVTEAFF. The CDR3 coding sequence is TGCAGTGCTAGGTTCGGGGGGGTGACTGAAGCTTTCTTT.

This clonotype has at least ten counts. The rearrangement links TRBV7-9 to TRBJ2-5; 7 positions agree with TRBD1. The CDR3 is 15 residues long. The V gene end was trimmed by 4 bases and the J gene end by 2 bases; junction bases not matched to a gene: 7. Germline-derived CDR1 and CDR2 are SEHNR and FQNEAQ (reference sequence). CDR3 coding DNA: TGTGCCAGCAGCTCGATGGGGACAGCTCAAGAGACCCAGTACTTC. Translating it yields CASSSMGTAQETQYF.

This clonotype came up many times. The junction and the germline gene differ at one end; a read error may be behind it. The chain links TRBV5-1 to TRBJ1-3, with a weak D call TRBD1 (5 bases). The CDR3 covers 13 residues. Germline V gene lookup returns CDR1 SGHRS and CDR2 YFSETQ. The CDR3 coding sequence is TGCGCCAGCCGCTTGGGGGATGGAAACACCATATATTTT. This encodes CASRLGDGNTIYF.

Only a few counts were recorded for this clonotype. This sequence joins TRBV20-1 and TRBJ1-5, with a possible D match to TRBD1 (5 bases). The germline V gene encodes CDR1 DFQATT and CDR2 SNEGSKA (reference sequence). The CDR3 spans 15 residues. Trimming pared 0 bases from V and 4 bases from J, leaving 13 bases between. For the CDR3, the DNA is TGCAGTGCTAGAGAGGGGACCGGGGAGAATCAGCCCCAGCATTTT. Translation: CSAREGTGENQPQHF.

This clonotype was counted at least ten times. The chain links TRBV30 to TRBJ1-6, with 9 bases aligning to TRBD1. Trimming took 2 bases from V and 7 from J; bases not matched to a gene: 6. The CDR3 spans 15 residues. Germline assignment: CDR1 GTSNPN and CDR2 SVGIG (reference sequence). The CDR3: CAWSKRQGGNSPLHF. The CDR3 nucleotides read TGTGCCTGGAGTAAAAGACAGGGGGGAAATTCACCCCTCCACTTT. Together with reference TRBV30 and TRBJ1-6, the CDR3 gives the full variable domain: SQTIHQWPATLVQPVGSPLSLECTVEGTSNPNLYWYRQAAGRGLQLLFYSVGIGQISSEVPQNLSASRPQDRQFILSSKKLLLSDSGFYLCAWSKRQGGNSPLHFGNGTRLTVT.